This passage covers 20 T cell receptor beta chains from one sample sequenced in a study of T cell responses to AZD1222 COVID-19 vaccine. Sequencing was performed with immunoSEQ multiplex PCR; in TCRdb, only in-frame clones are kept and a portion is missing. The table lists around 130,000 clones, 80% to 95% of them singletons. The starting material was peripheral blood, obtained on day 0 of AZD1222 vaccination. The receptors here all came from an adult in good health.

The chain employs TRBV9 and TRBJ1-2; D remains unclear. The CDR3 length is 12 residues. Germline CDR1 and CDR2: SGDLS and YYNGEE. V was pared by 3 bases and J by 4 bases, with 7 bases between. CDR3 protein: CASSALSYGYTF. The CDR3 DNA is TGTGCCAGCAGCGCCTTGTCCTATGGCTACACCTTC.

The chain couples TRBV20-1 to TRBJ1-5; D perhaps matches TRBD1 (6 bases). CDR3 size: 14 residues. With 3 bases removed from V and 0 bases from J, the gap between germline ends came to 9 bases. From germline, CDR1 is DFQATT and CDR2 SNEGSKA (reference sequence). The CDR3 coding sequence is TGCAGTGCTAGTAGGACAGATAGCAATCAGCCCCAGCATTTT. Translation: CSASRTDSNQPQHF.

The rearrangement links TRBV27 to TRBJ1-2, with D possibly matching TRBD1 (6 bases). The V end was cut by 6 bases, the J end by 8 bases, with 19 bases between. Germline loops: CDR1 MNHEY, CDR2 SMNVEV (reference sequence). This CDR3 has 14 amino acids. The CDR3 bases are TGTGCCAGCAGGGGCTCGGGGGGCGTGAGGGGCTACACCTTC. The encoded protein is CASRGSGGVRGYTF.

The gene calls are TRBV5-6 and TRBJ2-7, with D unclear. Germline V CDR1 and CDR2: SGHDT, YYEEEE. The CDR3 sequence is 12 residues long. Trimming shortened V by 1 base and J by 2 bases, and 4 bases separated the two germline ends. The CDR3 nucleotides are TGTGCCAGCAGCTTGAGGGCCTACGAGCAGTACTTC. It yields the protein CASSLRAYEQYF.

This clone was seen only a few times. V and J are TRBV9 and TRBJ2-7; D perhaps matches TRBD2 (6 bases). This CDR3 has 15 amino acids. Germline V gene data show CDR1 as SGDLS and CDR2 as YYNGEE. The V and J ends lost 4 bases and 6 bases respectively, with 20 bases between them. As DNA, the CDR3 is TGTGCCAGCAGCCCAAGTGGCGGGAAGGGTATCGAGCAGTACTTC. As protein: CASSPSGGKGIEQYF.

The chain recombines TRBV6-5 with TRBJ1-4; D possibly corresponds to TRBD1 (5 bases). This CDR3 region has 15 residues. Between the trimmed V and J ends, which lost 3 bases and 7 bases, there was a span of 15 bases. Germline V lookup: CDR1 MNHEY, CDR2 SVGAGI. CDR3 residues: CASSYKGQGGEKLFF. CDR3 DNA: TGTGCCAGCAGTTATAAGGGCCAGGGTGGTGAAAAACTGTTTTTT.

As DNA, the CDR3 is TGTGCCAGCAGTCCTCTAAGGTGGGGGGCAATGGACACTGAAGCTTTCTTT. This gives the protein CASSPLRWGAMDTEAFF. This chain uses TRBV6-6 with TRBJ1-1; D may be TRBD1 (6 bases). The CDR3 has 17 amino acids. The germline CDR1 and CDR2 sequences are MNHNY and SVGAGI (reference sequence). V lost 5 bases and J 3 bases, leaving 22 bases between the germline ends.

This chain joins TRBV3-1 (or the pseudogene TRBV3-2) and TRBJ1-4; no clear D. With 3 bases removed from V and 5 bases from J, the gap between germline ends came to 13 bases. The CDR3 runs 15 residues. Germline CDR1 and CDR2: LGHDT and YNNKEL (reference sequence). CDR3 sequence: CASSHVVMGNEKLFF. In DNA form, the CDR3 reads TGTGCCAGCAGCCACGTAGTGATGGGGAATGAAAAACTGTTTTTT.

J is TRBJ1-2 and V is TRBV9; a weak D match, TRBD1 (5 bases). Germline V gives CDR1 SGDLS, CDR2 YYNGEE. With 0 bases removed from V and 5 bases from J, the gap between germline ends came to 17 bases. CDR3 length: 16 amino acids. The CDR3 DNA reads TGTGCCAGCAGCGTAGGTTCGACAGTTTTCTCTTATGGCTACACCTTC. This translates into CASSVGSTVFSYGYTF.

The chain combines TRBV28 with TRBJ1-5, with D uncertain. The V and J ends lost 5 bases and 2 bases respectively, with 13 bases between them. The germline CDR1 and CDR2 sequences are MDHEN and SYDVKM. This CDR3 has 15 residues. This chain's CDR3 is CASSPTGVRNQPQHF. In DNA form, the CDR3 reads TGTGCCAGCAGTCCGACCGGGGTACGCAATCAGCCCCAGCATTTT.

The chain combines TRBV19 with TRBJ2-5; 8 positions match TRBD1. The CDR3 consists of 14 residues. J gave up 4 bases and V 6 bases, and 7 bases lay outside the gene matches. Per germline, CDR1 LNHDA and CDR2 SQIVND (reference sequence). The CDR3 DNA follows: TGTGCCAGTAGCAGACAGGGGTGGAGAGAGACCCAGTACTTC. It yields the protein CASSRQGWRETQYF.

The chain combines TRBV27 with TRBJ2-7; 7 bases match TRBD1. Unmatched junction bases numbered 4, after V lost 4 bases and J lost 1 base. Germline V lookup: CDR1 MNHEY, CDR2 SMNVEV (reference sequence). The CDR3 loop spans 14 amino acids. The CDR3, as DNA: TGTGCCAGCAGTTACAGGGGTGAATCCTACGAGCAGTACTTC. Its translation is CASSYRGESYEQYF.

The V call is TRBV7-3, the J call TRBJ1-6; 7 positions agree with TRBD1. Per germline, CDR1 SGHTA and CDR2 FQGTGA. This CDR3 is 14 amino acids long. Trimming removed 4 bases from V and 7 bases from J; junction bases left unmatched: 4. The CDR3 DNA sequence: TGTGCCAGCAGCTCGGGACAGCCCAATTCACCCCTCCACTTT. As protein: CASSSGQPNSPLHF. Combining the CDR3 with reference TRBV7-3 and TRBJ1-6 gives the whole variable domain GAGVSQTPSNKVTEKGKYVELRCDPISGHTALYWYRQSLGQGPEFLIYFQGTGAADDSGLPNDRFFAVRPEGSVSTLKIQRTERGDSAVYLCASSSGQPNSPLHFGNGTRLTVT.

V gene TRBV28 combines with J gene TRBJ1-3; D is undetermined. Trimming removed 8 bases from V and 4 bases from J, with 9 bases in between. CDR1 and CDR2 (germline): MDHEN, SYDVKM. CDR3 length equals 12 residues. The CDR3 nucleotides are TGTGCCAGCCCTCCGAAGGGAAACACCATATATTTT. Protein sequence: CASPPKGNTIYF.

This chain uses TRBV15 with TRBJ1-1; D is unresolved. The CDR3 has 15 residues. Between the trimmed V and J ends, which lost 0 bases and 0 bases, there was a span of 8 bases. CDR1 and CDR2 (germline): LNHNV, YYDKDF (reference sequence). The CDR3 protein is CATSRDRNMNTEAFF. DNA for the CDR3: TGTGCCACCAGCAGAGACAGGAACATGAACACTGAAGCTTTCTTT.

The rearrangement uses TRBV5-6 and TRBJ1-1; D is uncertain. This CDR3 spans 12 amino acids. CDR1 and CDR2 (germline): SGHDT, YYEEEE. Trimming took 0 bases from V and 5 from J, leaving 5 bases between them. The CDR3 DNA reads TGTGCCAGCAGCTTGGTAGGGACTGAAGCTTTCTTT. It codes for CASSLVGTEAFF.

V and J are TRBV6-5 and TRBJ1-2; no firm D call. CDR3 length: 15 amino acids. CDR1 and CDR2 (germline): MNHEY, SVGAGI. The germline V and J ends were trimmed by 6 bases and 4 bases, with 18 bases remaining between them. The CDR3 coding sequence is TGTGCCAGCAGCCGAGACGTGGCAGCCTCCTATGGCTACACCTTC. Translating gives CASSRDVAASYGYTF.

The chain has TRBV11-2 and TRBJ2-7, with TRBD2 as a possible D gene (6 bases). The CDR3 runs 13 residues. Germline V gene data show CDR1 as SGHAT and CDR2 as FQNNGV. V was trimmed by 1 base and J by 3 bases, leaving 7 bases between them. CDR3 sequence: CASSLGGDYEQYF. The CDR3 bases are TGTGCCAGCAGCTTAGGGGGGGACTACGAGCAGTACTTC.

The chain joins TRBV15 to TRBJ2-7; 7 bases are shared with TRBD1. CDR1 and CDR2 from the germline V gene are LNHNV and YYDKDF (reference sequence). V was pared by 3 bases and J by 2 bases, with 7 bases of the junction left unmatched. The CDR3 loop spans 15 amino acids. The CDR3 sequence: CATSRIDREPYEQYF. CDR3 bases: TGTGCCACCAGCAGGATAGACAGGGAGCCCTACGAGCAGTACTTC.

The J gene is TRBJ1-1, the V gene TRBV10-3; 7 bases fit TRBD1. Per the germline V gene, CDR1 is ENHRY and CDR2 is SYGVKD. The CDR3 is 17 residues long. Trimming took 8 bases from V and 5 from J; bases not matched to a gene: 20. CDR3 residues: CAIVVYDRAPDQTEAFF. The DNA of the CDR3 is TGTGCCATCGTGGTTTATGACAGGGCTCCCGACCAAACTGAAGCTTTCTTT.